The 18 T cell receptor beta chains listed next were all sequenced from one sample in a study of OX40 agonist ivuxolimab in advanced cancers. Data came from immunoSEQ multiplex PCR; TCRdb stores just in-frame clones and leaves some out. The sample carries roughly 100,000 clones, less than 85% recorded once. Source: CD4+ or CD8+ T cells sorted from blood, taken in a trial of the OX40 agonist ivuxolimab. These receptor sequences come from an adult with an advanced solid tumor such as melanoma, head and neck, liver or kidney cancer.

This clone turned up a few times. The rearrangement uses TRBV27 and TRBJ1-2; D remains unclear. The CDR3 runs 11 residues. The V and J ends lost 6 bases and 7 bases respectively, with 9 bases between them. Germline V gene data show CDR1 as MNHEY and CDR2 as SMNVEV (reference sequence). The CDR3 spells CASRRGGGYTF. CDR3 nucleotides: TGTGCCAGCAGGCGGGGTGGTGGCTACACCTTC.

The gene calls are TRBV29-1 and TRBJ2-2, with 11 bases fitting TRBD1. Trimming cost V 2 bases and J 4 bases; bases outside gene matches: 9. Germline assignment: CDR1 SQVTM and CDR2 ANQGSEA. This CDR3 spans 17 amino acids. The DNA for the CDR3 is TGCAGCGTTGAAAAACCCTTAGGGACAGGGGGCACCGGGGAGCTGTTTTTT. Encoded protein: CSVEKPLGTGGTGELFF.

The genes are TRBV6-5 and TRBJ2-4; TRBD1 or TRBD2 may be the D gene (7 bases each). Deletions cut 7 bases from V and 9 bases from J, with 19 bases between. CDR1 and CDR2 (germline): MNHEY, SVGAGI. The CDR3 extends over 14 amino acids. CDR3: CASNPGGAIGIQYF. The CDR3 DNA follows: TGTGCCAGCAACCCAGGGGGGGCAATAGGCATTCAGTACTTC.

The genes are TRBV7-9 and TRBJ2-7; D is undetermined. The ends were cut back, 2 bases at V and 3 bases at J, with 17 bases in the middle. Per the germline V gene, CDR1 is SEHNR and CDR2 is FQNEAQ (reference sequence). CDR3 length: 16 residues. The CDR3 protein is CASSLLLGAHYYEQYF. CDR3 bases: TGTGCCAGCAGCTTATTGTTGGGCGCGCACTACTACGAGCAGTACTTC.

This clone was seen once. This chain joins TRBV7-9 and TRBJ1-2; D not certain. The CDR3 extends over 13 amino acids. Germline CDR1 SEHNR, CDR2 FQNEAQ (reference sequence). V lost 6 bases to trimming and J lost 2 bases, with 10 bases between them. CDR3 protein: CASSFQANYGYTF. CDR3 in DNA: TGTGCCAGCAGTTTTCAGGCAAACTATGGCTACACCTTC.

This clone has a single count. The rearrangement links TRBV6-5 to TRBJ2-7, with D possibly TRBD1 on 6 matching bases. CDR3 size: 14 residues. Germline CDR1 MNHEY, CDR2 SVGAGI. Trimming cost V 7 bases and J 2 bases, with 15 bases left between them. The CDR3 reads CASTETRGTYEQYF. CDR3 nucleotide sequence: TGTGCCAGCACAGAAACCAGGGGTACCTACGAGCAGTACTTC.

The genes are TRBV18 and TRBJ2-3; D remains unclear. The CDR3 length is 15 residues. Germline loops: CDR1 KGHSH, CDR2 LQKENI. Trimming removed 3 bases at V and 9 bases at J, with 19 bases between. The CDR3: CASSPARSRSLTQYF. CDR3 nucleotide sequence: TGTGCCAGCTCACCGGCAAGGTCCCGGAGTTTGACGCAGTATTTT.

CDR3 sequence (DNA): TGTGCCAGCAGCCAAGAGACTAGCGGAGCCAGGGCAGATACGCAGTATTTT. Encoded protein: CASSQETSGARADTQYF. This sequence joins TRBV4-2 and TRBJ2-3, with 9 bases aligning to TRBD2. The germline V gene encodes CDR1 LGHNA and CDR2 YNFKEQ. V was pared by 0 bases and J by 4 bases, with 8 bases of the junction left unmatched. The CDR3 is 17 amino acids.

The chain has TRBV18 and TRBJ1-2, with D possibly matching TRBD1 (6 bases). Germline CDR1 KGHSH, CDR2 LQKENI. V was pared by 3 bases and J by 4 bases, with 18 bases between. The CDR3 is 16 amino acids. The CDR3 loop reads CASSPDSQASVYGYTF. The DNA for the CDR3 is TGTGCCAGCTCACCGGACAGCCAGGCCTCGGTCTATGGCTACACCTTC.

The V and J genes are TRBV4-1 and TRBJ2-3, with 11 bases matching TRBD2. CDR1 is MGHRA and CDR2 is YSYEKL in the germline V gene. J gave up 6 bases and V 1 base, and 3 bases lay outside the gene matches. CDR3 length: 15 amino acids. The CDR3 region is CASSQGLAGYDTQYF. The DNA of the CDR3 is TGCGCCAGCAGCCAAGGACTAGCGGGGTACGATACGCAGTATTTT.

The J gene is TRBJ1-6, the V gene TRBV10-2; perhaps TRBD1 as D (5 bases). V lost 6 bases, J lost 5 bases, and 17 bases lay in between. Germline V CDR1 and CDR2: WSHSY, SAAADI. The CDR3 runs 16 residues. CDR3 nucleotide sequence: TGCGCCAGCAGGCGCTTACAGGAAATGCATAATTCACCCCTCCACTTT. Protein: CASRRLQEMHNSPLHF.

The V call is TRBV5-6, the J call TRBJ2-1; D may be TRBD1 or TRBD2 (5 bases each). V was pared by 3 bases and J by 0 bases, with 10 bases between. The CDR3 length is 15 residues. Germline CDR1 SGHDT, CDR2 YYEEEE. The CDR3: CASSSGASSYNEQFF. CDR3 sequence (DNA): TGTGCCAGCAGCTCCGGGGCGAGCTCCTACAATGAGCAGTTCTTC.

This clone was detected only once. This sequence joins TRBV11-3 and TRBJ2-7; TRBD1 matches at 7 bases. The V gene's germline CDR1 is SGHNT and CDR2 YENEEA. V dropped 5 bases and J dropped 0; count of bases not matched to a gene: 7. The CDR3 covers 15 residues. CDR3 sequence (DNA): TGTGCCAGCAGCATACGCCGGGACAGCTCCTACGAGCAGTACTTC. As protein: CASSIRRDSSYEQYF.

The rearrangement uses TRBV4-3 and TRBJ2-1; no clear D gene. This CDR3 region has 17 residues. Trimming stripped 0 bases from V and 0 bases from J, with 12 bases between. Germline V CDR1 and CDR2: LGHNA, YSLEER. The CDR3 here is CASSQDTRDGSYNEQFF. The CDR3 DNA reads TGCGCCAGCAGCCAAGATACCCGAGACGGCTCCTACAATGAGCAGTTCTTC.

The chain links TRBV10-2 to TRBJ1-1, with 8 bases lining up with TRBD1. The V segment lost 7 bases and the J segment 3 bases; nucleotides outside the gene matches: 7. This CDR3 spans 14 amino acids. Looked up from germline, CDR1 is WSHSY and CDR2 is SAAADI. CDR3 region: CASNGQGGYTEAFF. In DNA, the CDR3 is TGCGCCAGCAATGGACAGGGAGGGTACACTGAAGCTTTCTTT.

The chain has TRBV2 and TRBJ2-7, with 12 bases fitting TRBD2. Trimming removed 5 bases from V and 5 bases from J; junction bases left unmatched: 7. Per the germline V gene, CDR1 is SNHLY and CDR2 is FYNNEI. This CDR3 has 15 amino acids. The CDR3 loop reads CASSPTSGSYNEQYF. The CDR3 coding sequence is TGTGCCAGCAGTCCGACTAGCGGGAGCTACAACGAGCAGTACTTC.

The chain couples TRBV7-9 to TRBJ1-4; 7 nucleotides line up with TRBD1. This CDR3 has 14 residues. V dropped 4 bases and J dropped 2; count of bases not matched to a gene: 1. From germline, CDR1 is SEHNR and CDR2 FQNEAQ (reference sequence). The CDR3: CASSYRGTNEKLFF. The CDR3 DNA follows: TGTGCCAGCAGCTACAGGGGTACTAATGAAAAACTGTTTTTT.

The chain combines TRBV6-4 with TRBJ2-1, with D possibly TRBD2 on 5 matching bases. V was shortened by 6 bases and J by 6 bases, with 15 bases between the two germline ends. The CDR3 has 14 residues. From germline, CDR1 is MRHNA and CDR2 SNTAGT. The CDR3 DNA reads TGTGCCAGCAGAGAATCTAGCTTTTCCAATGAGCAGTTCTTC. Encoded protein: CASRESSFSNEQFF.